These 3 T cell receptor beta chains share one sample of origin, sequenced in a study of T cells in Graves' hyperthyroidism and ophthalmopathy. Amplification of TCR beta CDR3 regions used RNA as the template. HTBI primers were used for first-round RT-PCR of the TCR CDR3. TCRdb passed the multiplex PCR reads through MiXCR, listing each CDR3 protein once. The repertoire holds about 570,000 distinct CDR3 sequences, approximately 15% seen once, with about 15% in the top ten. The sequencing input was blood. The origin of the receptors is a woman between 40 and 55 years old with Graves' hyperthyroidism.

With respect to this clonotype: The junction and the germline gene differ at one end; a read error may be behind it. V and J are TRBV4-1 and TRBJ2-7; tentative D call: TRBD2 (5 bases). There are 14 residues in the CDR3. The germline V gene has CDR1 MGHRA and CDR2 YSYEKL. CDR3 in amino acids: CASSQFEGSHEQYF. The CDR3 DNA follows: TGCGCCAGCAGCCAATTCGAGGGCTCCCACGAGCAGTACTTC.

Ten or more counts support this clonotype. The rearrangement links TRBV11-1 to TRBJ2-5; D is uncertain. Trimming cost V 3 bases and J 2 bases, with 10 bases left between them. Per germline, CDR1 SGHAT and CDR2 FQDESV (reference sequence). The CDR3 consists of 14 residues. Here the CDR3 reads CASSFHQQQETQYF. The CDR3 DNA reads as TGTGCCAGCAGCTTCCATCAGCAGCAAGAGACCCAGTACTTC. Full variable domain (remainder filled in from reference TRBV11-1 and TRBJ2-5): EAEVAQSPRYKITEKSQAVAFWCDPISGHATLYWYRQILGQGPELLVQFQDESVVDDSQLPKDRFSAERLKGVDSTLKIQPAELGDSAMYLCASSFHQQQETQYFGPGTRLLVL.

CDR3 region: CASSLVPDNEQFF. CDR3 DNA sequence: TGCGCCAGCAGCTTGGTTCCAGACAATGAGCAGTTCTTC. The chain links TRBV5-1 to TRBJ2-1; D call uncertain. Germline CDR1 is SGHRS and CDR2 is YFSETQ. The CDR3 covers 13 residues. V lost 0 bases to trimming and J lost 5 bases, with 6 bases between them.